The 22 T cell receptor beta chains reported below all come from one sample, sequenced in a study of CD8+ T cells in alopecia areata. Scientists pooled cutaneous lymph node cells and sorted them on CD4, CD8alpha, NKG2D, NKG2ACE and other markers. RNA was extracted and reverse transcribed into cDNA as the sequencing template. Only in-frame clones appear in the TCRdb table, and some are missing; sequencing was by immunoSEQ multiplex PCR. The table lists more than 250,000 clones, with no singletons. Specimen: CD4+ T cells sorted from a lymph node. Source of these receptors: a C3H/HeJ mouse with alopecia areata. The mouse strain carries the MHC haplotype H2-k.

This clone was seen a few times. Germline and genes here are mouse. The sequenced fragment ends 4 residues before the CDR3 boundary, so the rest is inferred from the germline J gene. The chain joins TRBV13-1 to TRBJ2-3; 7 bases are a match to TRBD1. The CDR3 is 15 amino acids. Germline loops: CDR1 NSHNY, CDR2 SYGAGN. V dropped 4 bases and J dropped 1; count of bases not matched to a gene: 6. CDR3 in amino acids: CASSPTGVGAETLYF. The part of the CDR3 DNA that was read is TGTGCCAGCAGTCCCACAGGGGTGGGTGCAGAA.

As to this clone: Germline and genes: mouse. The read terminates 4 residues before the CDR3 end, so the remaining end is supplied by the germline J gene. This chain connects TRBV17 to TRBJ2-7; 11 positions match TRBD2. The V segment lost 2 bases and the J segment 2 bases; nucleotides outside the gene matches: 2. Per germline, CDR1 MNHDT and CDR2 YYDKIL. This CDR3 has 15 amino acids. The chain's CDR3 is CASSRNWGGAYEQYF. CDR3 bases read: TGTGCTAGCAGTAGAAACTGGGGGGGCGCCTAT.

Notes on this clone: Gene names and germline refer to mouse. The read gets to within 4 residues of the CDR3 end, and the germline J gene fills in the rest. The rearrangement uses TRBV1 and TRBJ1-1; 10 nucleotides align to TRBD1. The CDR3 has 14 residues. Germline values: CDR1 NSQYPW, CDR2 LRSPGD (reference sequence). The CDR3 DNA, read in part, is TGCACCTGCAGTGCAGGGGACAGGGGTGCA. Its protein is CTCSAGDRGA. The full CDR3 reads CTCSAGDRGAEVFF.

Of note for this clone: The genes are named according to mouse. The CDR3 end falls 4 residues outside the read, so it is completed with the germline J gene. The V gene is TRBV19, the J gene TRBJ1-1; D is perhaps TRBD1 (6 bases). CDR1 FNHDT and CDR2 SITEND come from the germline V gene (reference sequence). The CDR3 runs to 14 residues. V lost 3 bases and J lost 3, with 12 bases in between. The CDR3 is CASSKRGGDTEVFF. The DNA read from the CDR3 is TGTGCCAGCAGTAAGAGGGGGGGAGACACA. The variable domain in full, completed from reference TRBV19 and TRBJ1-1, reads GGIITQTPKFLIGQEGQKLTLKCQQNFNHDTMYWYRQDSGKGLRLIYYSITENDLQKGDLSEGYDASREKKSSFSLTVTSAQKNEMAVFLCASSKRGGDTEVFFGKGTRLTVV.

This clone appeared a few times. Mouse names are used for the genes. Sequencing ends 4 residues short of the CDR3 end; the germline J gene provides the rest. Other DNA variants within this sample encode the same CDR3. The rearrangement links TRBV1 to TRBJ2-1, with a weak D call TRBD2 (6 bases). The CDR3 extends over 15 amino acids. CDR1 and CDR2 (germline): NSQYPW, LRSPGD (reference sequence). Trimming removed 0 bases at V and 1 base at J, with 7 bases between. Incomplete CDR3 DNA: TGCACCTGCAGTGCAGACCTGGGGAACTATGCT. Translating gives CTCSADLGNYA. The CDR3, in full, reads CTCSADLGNYAEQFF.

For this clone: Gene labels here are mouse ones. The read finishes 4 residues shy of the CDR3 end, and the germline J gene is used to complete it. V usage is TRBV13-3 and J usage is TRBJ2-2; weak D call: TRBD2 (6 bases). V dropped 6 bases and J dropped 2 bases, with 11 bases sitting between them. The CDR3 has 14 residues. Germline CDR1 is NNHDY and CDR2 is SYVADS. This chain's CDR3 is CASITTGNTGQLYF. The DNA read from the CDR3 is TGTGCCAGCATAACCACTGGGAACACCGGG.

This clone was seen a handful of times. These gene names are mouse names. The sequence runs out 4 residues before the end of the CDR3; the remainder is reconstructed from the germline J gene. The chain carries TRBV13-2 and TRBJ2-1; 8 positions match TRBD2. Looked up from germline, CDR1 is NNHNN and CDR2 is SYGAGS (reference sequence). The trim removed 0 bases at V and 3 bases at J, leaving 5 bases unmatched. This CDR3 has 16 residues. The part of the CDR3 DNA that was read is TGTGCCAGCGGTGATGCAGGCTGGGGGGTCTATGCT. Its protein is CASGDAGWGVYA. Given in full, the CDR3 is CASGDAGWGVYAEQFF.

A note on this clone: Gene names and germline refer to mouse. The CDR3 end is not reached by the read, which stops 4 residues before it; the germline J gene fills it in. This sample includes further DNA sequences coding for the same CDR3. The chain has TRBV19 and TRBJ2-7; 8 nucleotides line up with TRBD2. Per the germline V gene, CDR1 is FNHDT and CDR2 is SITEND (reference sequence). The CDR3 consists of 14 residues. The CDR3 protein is CASSIRGGAYEQYF. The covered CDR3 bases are TGTGCCAGCAGTATAAGGGGGGGCGCGTAT.

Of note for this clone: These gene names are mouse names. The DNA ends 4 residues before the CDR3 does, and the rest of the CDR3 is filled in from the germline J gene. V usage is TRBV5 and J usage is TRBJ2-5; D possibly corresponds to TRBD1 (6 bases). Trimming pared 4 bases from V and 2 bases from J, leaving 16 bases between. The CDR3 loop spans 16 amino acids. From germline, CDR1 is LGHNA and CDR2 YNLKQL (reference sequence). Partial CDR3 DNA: TGTGCCAGCAGCCCCCTTACAGGGAGAGGCCAAGAC. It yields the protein CASSPLTGRGQD. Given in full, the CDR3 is CASSPLTGRGQDTQYF.

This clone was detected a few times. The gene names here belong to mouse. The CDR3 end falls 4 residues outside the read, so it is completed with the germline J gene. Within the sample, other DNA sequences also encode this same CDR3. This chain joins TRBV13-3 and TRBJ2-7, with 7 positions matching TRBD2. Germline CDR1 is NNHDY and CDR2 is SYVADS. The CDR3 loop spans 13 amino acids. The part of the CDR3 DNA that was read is TGTGCCAGCAGTGATCTGGGGGTTTAT. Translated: CASSDLGVY. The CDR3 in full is CASSDLGVYEQYF.

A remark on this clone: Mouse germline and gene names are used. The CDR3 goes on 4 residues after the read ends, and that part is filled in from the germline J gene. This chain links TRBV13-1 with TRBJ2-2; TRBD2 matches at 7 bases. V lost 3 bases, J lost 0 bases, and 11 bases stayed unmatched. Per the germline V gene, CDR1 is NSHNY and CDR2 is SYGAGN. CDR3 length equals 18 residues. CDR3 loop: CASSGTPTGFANTGQLYF. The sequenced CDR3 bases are TGTGCCAGCAGTGGAACCCCGACTGGGTTTGCAAACACCGGG.

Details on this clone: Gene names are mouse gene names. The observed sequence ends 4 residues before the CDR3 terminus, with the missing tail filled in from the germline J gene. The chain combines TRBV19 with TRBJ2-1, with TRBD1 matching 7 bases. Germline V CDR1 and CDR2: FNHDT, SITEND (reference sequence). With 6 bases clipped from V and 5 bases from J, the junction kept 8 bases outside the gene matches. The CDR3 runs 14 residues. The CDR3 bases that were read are TGTGCCAGCATCCTACAGGGGCTGGATGCT. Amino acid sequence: CASILQGLDA. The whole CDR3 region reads CASILQGLDAEQFF.

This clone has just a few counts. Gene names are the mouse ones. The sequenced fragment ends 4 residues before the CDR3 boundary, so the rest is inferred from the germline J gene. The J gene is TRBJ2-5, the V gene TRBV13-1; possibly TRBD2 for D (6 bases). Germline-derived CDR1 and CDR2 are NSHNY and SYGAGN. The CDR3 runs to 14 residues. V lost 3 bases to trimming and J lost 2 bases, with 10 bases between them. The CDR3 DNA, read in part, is TGTGCCAGCAGTGGAAACTGGGTCCAAGAC. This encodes CASSGNWVQD. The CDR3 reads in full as CASSGNWVQDTQYF.

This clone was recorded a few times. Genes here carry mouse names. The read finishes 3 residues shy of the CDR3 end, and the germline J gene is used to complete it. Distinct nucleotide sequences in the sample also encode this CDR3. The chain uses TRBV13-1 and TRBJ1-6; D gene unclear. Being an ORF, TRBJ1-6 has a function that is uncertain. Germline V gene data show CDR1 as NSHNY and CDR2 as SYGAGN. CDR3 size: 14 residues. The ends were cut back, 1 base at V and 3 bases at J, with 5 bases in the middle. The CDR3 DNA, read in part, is TGTGCCAGCAGTGATCCCAGCTATAATTCGCCC. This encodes CASSDPSYNSP. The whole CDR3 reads CASSDPSYNSPLYF.

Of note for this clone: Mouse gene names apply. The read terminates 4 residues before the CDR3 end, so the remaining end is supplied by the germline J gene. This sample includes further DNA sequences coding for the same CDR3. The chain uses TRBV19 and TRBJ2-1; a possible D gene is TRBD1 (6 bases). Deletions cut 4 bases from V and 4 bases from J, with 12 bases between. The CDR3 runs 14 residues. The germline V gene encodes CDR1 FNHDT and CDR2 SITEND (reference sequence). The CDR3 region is CASSPGHPYAEQFF. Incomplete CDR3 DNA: TGTGCCAGCAGTCCGGGACACCCTTATGCT.

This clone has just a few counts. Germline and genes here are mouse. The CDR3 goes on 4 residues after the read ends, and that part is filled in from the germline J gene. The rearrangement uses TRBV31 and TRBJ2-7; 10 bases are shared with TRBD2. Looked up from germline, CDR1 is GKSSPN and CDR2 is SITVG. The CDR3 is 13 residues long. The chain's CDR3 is CAWRDWGLYEQYF. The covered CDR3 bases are TGTGCCTGGAGGGACTGGGGGCTTTAT.

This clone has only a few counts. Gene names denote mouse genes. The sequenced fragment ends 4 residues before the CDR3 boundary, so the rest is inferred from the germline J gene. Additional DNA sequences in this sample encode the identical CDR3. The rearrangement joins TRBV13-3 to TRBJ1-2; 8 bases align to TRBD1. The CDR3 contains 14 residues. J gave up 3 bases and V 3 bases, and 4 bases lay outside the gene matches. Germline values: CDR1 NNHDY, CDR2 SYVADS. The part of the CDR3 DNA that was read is TGTGCCAGCAGTGCCCAGGGGGCGGACTCC. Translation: CASSAQGADS. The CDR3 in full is CASSAQGADSDYTF.

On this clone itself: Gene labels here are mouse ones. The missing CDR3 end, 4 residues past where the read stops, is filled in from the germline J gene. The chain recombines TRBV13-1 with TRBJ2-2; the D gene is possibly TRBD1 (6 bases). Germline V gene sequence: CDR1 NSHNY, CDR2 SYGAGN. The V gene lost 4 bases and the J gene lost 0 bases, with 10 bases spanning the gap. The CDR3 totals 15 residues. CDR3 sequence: CASSLDRTNTGQLYF. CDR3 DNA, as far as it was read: TGTGCCAGCAGTCTGGACAGAACAAACACCGGG.

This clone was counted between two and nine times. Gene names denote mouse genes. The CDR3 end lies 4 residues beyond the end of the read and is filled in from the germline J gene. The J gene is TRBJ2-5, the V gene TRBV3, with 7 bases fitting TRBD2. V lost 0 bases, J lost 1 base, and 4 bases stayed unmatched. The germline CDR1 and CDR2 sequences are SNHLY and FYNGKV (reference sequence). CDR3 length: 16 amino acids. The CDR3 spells CASSLARLGDQDTQYF. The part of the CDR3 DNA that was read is TGTGCCAGCAGCTTAGCGCGGCTGGGGGACCAAGAC.

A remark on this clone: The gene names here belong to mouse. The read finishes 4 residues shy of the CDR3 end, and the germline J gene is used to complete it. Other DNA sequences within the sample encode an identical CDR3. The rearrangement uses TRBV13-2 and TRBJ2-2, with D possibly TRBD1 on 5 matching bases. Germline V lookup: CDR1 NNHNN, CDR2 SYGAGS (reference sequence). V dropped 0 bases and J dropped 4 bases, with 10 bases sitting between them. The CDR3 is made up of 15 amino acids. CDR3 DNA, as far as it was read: TGTGCCAGCGGTGATGTCAGGGCGGGCACCGGG. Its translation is CASGDVRAGTG. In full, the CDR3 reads CASGDVRAGTGQLYF.

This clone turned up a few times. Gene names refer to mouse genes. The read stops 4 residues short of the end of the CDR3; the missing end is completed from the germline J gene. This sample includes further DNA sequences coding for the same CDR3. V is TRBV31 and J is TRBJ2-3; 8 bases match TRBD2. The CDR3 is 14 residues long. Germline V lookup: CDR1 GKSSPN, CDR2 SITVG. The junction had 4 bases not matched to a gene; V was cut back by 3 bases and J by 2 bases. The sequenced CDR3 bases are TGTGCCTGGAGCCTGGGGGGCGATGCAGAA. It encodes CAWSLGGDAE. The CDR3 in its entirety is CAWSLGGDAETLYF.

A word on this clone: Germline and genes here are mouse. The CDR3 sequence: CASGDAWGDGAETLYF. CDR3 DNA, as far as it was read: TGTGCCAGCGGTGATGCTTGGGGGGATGGTGCAGAA. The rearrangement uses TRBV13-2 and TRBJ2-3, with 7 bases fitting TRBD2. The read comes to an end 4 residues before the CDR3 does, leaving the germline J gene to fill in the end. V lost 0 bases and J lost 1; bases outside the gene matches: 5. CDR1 and CDR2 from the germline V gene are NNHNN and SYGAGS (reference sequence). This CDR3 has 16 residues.